What follows are 2 T cell receptor beta chains derived from one specimen sequenced in a study of T cell responses to AZD1222 COVID-19 vaccine. Profiling relied on immunoSEQ multiplex PCR, and the TCRdb table lists in-frame clones only, not all of them. The sample consists of about 97,000 clones, around 89% of them appearing once. The sequencing used peripheral blood, collected on day 0 of AZD1222 vaccination. These receptors all stem from an adult in good health.

J is TRBJ2-7 and V is TRBV25-1; D is possibly TRBD2 (5 bases). Deletions cut 6 bases from V and 4 bases from J, with 7 bases between. This CDR3 region has 11 residues. Germline V gene lookup returns CDR1 MGHDK and CDR2 SYGVNS. CDR3 loop: CASRDLYEQYF. In nucleotides, the CDR3 is TGTGCCAGCAGGGACTTATACGAGCAGTACTTC.

A single count supports this clone. The chain recombines TRBV2 with TRBJ1-2; D unresolved. The CDR3 has 12 residues. V was cut by 6 bases and J by 1 base, with 6 bases left in between. Germline CDR1 is SNHLY and CDR2 is FYNNEI. The CDR3 loop is CASSGSNYGYTF. The CDR3 nucleotides read TGTGCCAGCAGCGGCAGTAACTATGGCTACACCTTC.